This T cell receptor beta chain is drawn from a study of cytomegalovirus exposure and HLA in healthy donors. Notes on the study in general: At a 0.05 false discovery rate, a later analysis found 16,951 TCR beta sequences to be associated with HLA alleles. Sequencing likely generated an artifact that appeared as a cluster of highly shared sequence variants. Presence/absence analyses supposed approximately even sequencing depth among donors. In a later analysis, TCR beta V- and J-gene trimming was associated with a missense DCLRE1C variant.

A note on this clone: Its antigen remains unknown.

The PCR made use of 60 Vbeta and 13 Jbeta primers. The protocol was immunoSEQ multiplex PCR, while the TCRdb copy is restricted to in-frame clones and leaves out a portion. The sample has about 160,000 clones; just under 80% are singletons. Trimming removed 6 bases from V and 4 bases from J, with 7 bases in between. The length of the CDR3 is 12 residues. Looked up from germline, CDR1 is MNHNS and CDR2 is SASEGT. The sequence derives from a man under 40 in good health and CMV-seronegative. The sample was PBMCs. This chain links TRBV6-1 with TRBJ1-5; D ambiguous. CDR3 loop: CASRRQNQPQHF. CDR3 in DNA: TGTGCCAGCAGGCGACAAAATCAGCCCCAGCATTTT.